These T cell receptor beta chains were read from a single sample in a study of T cell repertoires in cytomegalovirus infection. No cognate antigen is known for these TCRs. TCRdb re-analysed the reads in MiXCR, keeping a single row per CDR3 protein. The sample has approximately 730,000 distinct CDR3 sequences; 25% to 30% are singletons. The sequencing here drew on cultured CD8+ T cells from PBMCs, taken from culture after CMV antigen stimulation. The receptors come from a human donor in good health (CMV status not recorded). Some clones in this sample may be carry-over from other donors' samples. CDR3s include the opening cysteine and the closing phenylalanine or tryptophan. D genes are given only for firm matches. The size entry is marked missing in some rows and otherwise reads once, few, many or a size class.

clone_size j_call v_call d_call cdr3_nt cdr3_aa
- TRBJ1-1 TRBV5-1 TRBD1 TGCGCCAGCAGCCGTAACAGGGGGCGGACCACTGAAGCTTTCTTT CASSRNRGRTTEAFF
- TRBJ2-2 TRBV28 - TGTGCCAGCACCAAGGGGGGGGCGAACACCGGGGAGCTGTTTTTT CASTKGGANTGELFF
many TRBJ2-7 TRBV7-6 - TGTGCCAGCAGCTTAGGGGACCGCTACGAGCAGTACTTC CASSLGDRYEQYF
many TRBJ2-4 TRBV7-2 - TGTGCCAGCAGCTTAGGGGAACGTCCAGCCAAAAACATTCAGTACTTC CASSLGERPAKNIQYF
- TRBJ1-5 TRBV6-6 - TGTGCCAGCAGTTTTACAGCGTTAGGGGATCAGCCCCAGCATTTT CASSFTALGDQPQHF
- TRBJ1-3 TRBV27 - TGTGCCAGCAGCCCGACGGGGGGCGAGTCTGGAAACACCATATATTTT CASSPTGGESGNTIYF
- TRBJ1-2 TRBV28 TRBD1 TGTGCCAGCAGTTCAAAGGGACAGGGGGCCTTCGGCTACACCTTC CASSSKGQGAFGYTF
- TRBJ2-2 TRBV9 - TGTGCCAGCAGCGATCCCAAGCAGGGGACGAACACCGGGGAGCTGTTTTTT CASSDPKQGTNTGELFF
many TRBJ2-2 TRBV4-2 TRBD2 TGTGCCAGCAGCCCACGGGAGGGACTAAACACCGGGGAGCTGTTTTTT CASSPREGLNTGELFF
many TRBJ2-5 TRBV7-2 - TGTGCCAGCAGCTTAAGTCCCGGGGACTTAGGGACCCAGTACTTC CASSLSPGDLGTQYF
many TRBJ2-5 TRBV7-2 TRBD2 TGTGCCAGCAGCTTAGAAGCGGGGAGCCAAGAGACCCAGTACTTC CASSLEAGSQETQYF
few TRBJ2-5 TRBV12-3/TRBV12-4 TRBD2 TGTGCCAGCAGTGACTCCAATCTTAGCGGGAGGGGCCAAGAGACCCAGTACTTC CASSDSNLSGRGQETQYF
- TRBJ2-1 TRBV28 - TGTGCCAGCAGTTTAAGGGGGGCCTTCTACAATGAGCAGTTCTTC CASSLRGAFYNEQFF
- TRBJ2-4 TRBV28 - TGTGCCAGCAGTTTACGGCGAACCAAAAACATTCAGTACTTC CASSLRRTKNIQYF
few TRBJ1-1 TRBV4-2 TRBD1 TGTGCCAGCAGCGCCCGGGACAGGGGTTCGAACACTGAAGCTTTCTTT CASSARDRGSNTEAFF
- TRBJ1-1 TRBV5-4 - TGTGCCAGCAGCTTTAGGAGGGAGCTGAACACTGAAGCTTTCTTT CASSFRRELNTEAFF
- TRBJ2-7 TRBV11-2 - TGTGCCAGCAGCCTTCAAGGACGGTACCTCCACGAGCAGTACTTC CASSLQGRYLHEQYF
few TRBJ1-2 TRBV6-6 TRBD1 TGTGCCAGCCTCAGGGGGGGGGCGGATGGCTACACCTTC CASLRGGADGYTF
few TRBJ2-3 TRBV7-3 TRBD1 TGTGCCAGCAGCTTGACAGGGGGCTTGCCAGATACGCAGTATTTT CASSLTGGLPDTQYF
once TRBJ1-2 TRBV15 TRBD1 TGTGCCACCAGCAGAGATTCCCAGGGGGTATACTATGGCTACACCTTC CATSRDSQGVYYGYTF
many TRBJ2-3 TRBV7-2 - TGTGCCACCTTGGGGGATACGCAGTATTTT CATLGDTQYF
- TRBJ1-6 TRBV7-9 TRBD1 TGTGCCAGCACCGGACAGGGGCGTACTCCCCTCCACTTT CASTGQGRTPLHF
few TRBJ1-5 TRBV7-6 - TGTGCCAGCAGCTTACTACAGGGTCGGGGGGAGCCCCAGCATTTT CASSLLQGRGEPQHF
few TRBJ1-6 TRBV6-2/TRBV6-3 TRBD1 TGTGCCAGCACCGACGGACAGGGGGAGAATTCACCCCTCCACTTT CASTDGQGENSPLHF
- TRBJ1-2 TRBV2 - TGTGCCAGCAACTCCAGGGTTGGCTACACCTTC CASNSRVGYTF
- TRBJ1-1 TRBV7-3 - TGTGCCAGCAGCTCCGAGTTCACAGCCTTTACTGAAGCTTTCTTT CASSSEFTAFTEAFF
few TRBJ1-4 TRBV7-9 TRBD1 TGTGCCAGCAGCTCGGACAGGGGGCGGTATGAAAAACTGTTTTTT CASSSDRGRYEKLFF
- TRBJ2-7 TRBV18 - TGTGCCAGCTCACCACCCACAGGATACTACTACGAGCAGTACTTC CASSPPTGYYYEQYF
few TRBJ2-5 TRBV7-9 - TGTGCCAGCAGCTTAGGGGGCGCCGGGACCTTGGAGACCCAGTACTTC CASSLGGAGTLETQYF
few TRBJ2-1 TRBV6-5 - TGTGCCAGCAGTTACGGAATAGGGGCCCTATCCTACAATGAGCAGTTCTTC CASSYGIGALSYNEQFF
few TRBJ2-1 TRBV25-1 - TGTGCCAGCGCAGATCGAGACATATACAATGAGCAGTTCTTC CASADRDIYNEQFF
few TRBJ1-2 TRBV6-8 TRBD1 TGTGCCAGCAGCAAGAGGGACAGGGTTTTTATGGGCTACACCTTC CASSKRDRVFMGYTF
few TRBJ2-1 TRBV12-5 - TGTGCTAGTGTCTTAAGACAGGAGCAGTTCTTC CASVLRQEQFF
many TRBJ1-5 TRBV7-2 - TGTGCCAGCAGCTTAGATTCCCAGGTCAATCAGCCCCAGCATTTT CASSLDSQVNQPQHF
- TRBJ1-2 TRBV24-1 - TGTGCCACCAGTGATACCGACAGGCTGGATCATGGCTACACCTTC CATSDTDRLDHGYTF
- TRBJ2-1 TRBV12-3/TRBV12-4 TRBD2 TGTGCCAGTTACGGGGGGGCCTTGTACAATGAGCAGTTCTTC CASYGGALYNEQFF
- TRBJ2-5 TRBV11-3 - TGTGCCAGCAGCTTAGACGGGGGTCCCCAGTACTTC CASSLDGGPQYF
- TRBJ1-1 TRBV7-9 - TGTGCCAGCAGCTTATCCCGTTTGCTTAACACTGAAGCTTTCTTT CASSLSRLLNTEAFF
many TRBJ1-2 TRBV9 - TGTGCCAGCTCCGGCCCTTATGGCTACACCTTC CASSGPYGYTF
few TRBJ1-2 TRBV2 - TGTGCCAGCAGAGAGCACAGGGAGGATTACTACACCTTC CASREHREDYYTF
- TRBJ1-5 TRBV7-9 - TGTGCCAGCAGCTCAGCCTCCAGCAATCAGCCCCAGCATTTT CASSSASSNQPQHF
- TRBJ2-7 TRBV19 TRBD1 TGTGCCAGTAGTGGCGACAGGGGCGCTAGACTCTACGAGCAGTACTTC CASSGDRGARLYEQYF
few TRBJ2-7 TRBV7-9 - TGTGCCACCCAGGTATCAACCAGCTCCTACGAGCAGTACTTC CATQVSTSSYEQYF
- TRBJ2-2 TRBV7-7 - TGTGCTAGCAGCTCCGGACAGCGGTCCGGGGAGCTGTTTTTT CASSSGQRSGELFF
many TRBJ1-2 TRBV7-8 - TGTGCCAGCAGCTTAACTCCCCCCTATGGCTACACCTTC CASSLTPPYGYTF
- TRBJ2-2 TRBV19 - TGTGCCAGTAGTATGGCCGCGGTCGGCACCGGGGAGCTGTTTTTT CASSMAAVGTGELFF
many TRBJ1-1 TRBV6-5 - TGTGCCAGCAGCTACGGTATGAACACTGAAGCTTTCTTT CASSYGMNTEAFF